A selection of T cell receptor beta chains follows, all from one sample in a study of blood T cell repertoires in COVID-19. TCRdb's copy holds only in-frame clones and misses some; the assay was immunoSEQ multiplex PCR. Of roughly 300,000 clones in the sample, 87% were seen once. Sequenced: peripheral blood. The receptors here all came from a middle-aged woman who had recovered from COVID-19. Each CDR3 is given with its conserved first and last residue. A D gene is named only where the DNA matches it firmly. The size of a clone is reported for some rows only, either as once, few or many, or as a class for expanded clones.

>12|NA|TRBJ2-2|TRBV29-1|NA
TGCAGCGTTCGCAGGGGCGCCGGGGAGCTGTTTTTT
CSVRRGAGELFF
>15|NA|TRBJ2-7|TRBV30|TRBD2
TGTGCCTGGAGTCCGCGGACTAGCGGCGTGTTGGAGCAGTACTTC
CAWSPRTSGVLEQYF
>15|NA|TRBJ2-5|TRBV2|TRBD2
TGTGCCAGCAGTGGCAATAGCGGGGGGATGGAGACCCAGTACTTC
CASSGNSGGMETQYF
>14|NA|TRBJ1-6|TRBV5-5|NA
TGTGCCAGCAGTCTCCCGGGGGGGAGATCACCCCTCCACTTT
CASSLPGGRSPLHF
>14|NA|TRBJ1-6|TRBV6-5|NA
TGTGCCAGCAGTTACCAGGTAGCGGAATCACCCCTCCACTTT
CASSYQVAESPLHF
>15|NA|TRBJ2-1|TRBV5-1|TRBD2
TGCGCCAGCAGCTTTAGCGGGGATCCAGAAAATGAGCAGTTCTTC
CASSFSGDPENEQFF
>15|once|TRBJ2-5|TRBV7-2|TRBD2
TGTGCCAGCAGCTTACTGCGGGGGATTGGAGAGACCCAGTACTTC
CASSLLRGIGETQYF
>16|NA|TRBJ2-2|TRBV24-1|TRBD1
TGTGCCACCTCTCCCTCAGGGGGCCTTAACACCGGGGAGCTGTTTTTT
CATSPSGGLNTGELFF
>13|NA|TRBJ1-6|TRBV18|NA
TGTGCCAGCTCACCTGCCGGGGATTCACCCCTCCACTTT
CASSPAGDSPLHF
>12|NA|TRBJ2-5|TRBV4-1|NA
TGCGCCAGCACTGGGGCGGGGGAGACCCAGTACTTC
CASTGAGETQYF
>15|NA|TRBJ1-5|TRBV6-2/TRBV6-3|TRBD1
TGTGCCAGCAGTACCAGACAGGGCGGGAATCAGCCCCAGCATTTT
CASSTRQGGNQPQHF
>16|once|TRBJ2-1|TRBV5-1|TRBD2
TGCGCCAGCAGGGTGAGCGGGGGGGCCTCCTACAATGAGCAGTTCTTC
CASRVSGGASYNEQFF
>15|NA|TRBJ2-7|TRBV11-2|NA
TGTGCCAGCAGCTTGAGGGAACGGCAAGGCTACGAGCAGTACTTC
CASSLRERQGYEQYF
>13|NA|TRBJ2-7|TRBV27|NA
TGTGCCAGCAGTTTATATCCCGGCTACGAGCAGTACTTC
CASSLYPGYEQYF
>14|NA|TRBJ1-5|TRBV10-1|NA
TGCGCCAGCAAAAGGGGAGGGGTTGGTCAGCCCCAGCATTTT
CASKRGGVGQPQHF
>15|once|TRBJ1-1|TRBV6-5|TRBD1
TGTGCCAGCAGGGTCCAGACAGGGGGGTATACTGAAGCTTTCTTT
CASRVQTGGYTEAFF
>13|NA|TRBJ2-5|TRBV5-5|NA
TGTGCCAGCAGCCAGCGGAACCAAGAGACCCAGTACTTC
CASSQRNQETQYF
>16|NA|TRBJ1-1|TRBV5-1|TRBD1
TGCGCCAGCAGCTCAGCCCGGGACAGGTCGAACACTGAAGCTTTCTTT
CASSSARDRSNTEAFF
>15|NA|TRBJ1-2|TRBV13|NA
TGTGCCAGCAGCTTAGGGGGGGCCGGCTTCTATGGCTACACCTTC
CASSLGGAGFYGYTF
>14|NA|TRBJ1-1|TRBV5-1|TRBD1
TGCGCCAGCAGCAAGGGACAGGGGGACACTGAAGCTTTCTTT
CASSKGQGDTEAFF
>15|few|TRBJ1-2|TRBV4-1|NA
TGCGCCAGCAGCCCACAGGCGGGGACTAACTATGGCTACACCTTC
CASSPQAGTNYGYTF
>15|NA|TRBJ2-3|TRBV5-1|TRBD2
TGCGCCAGCACCTTTCGCGGGGGGGCCGCAGATACGCAGTATTTT
CASTFRGGAADTQYF
>13|once|TRBJ2-7|TRBV7-3|NA
TGTGCCAGCAGCTCCGGCAGGACCTACGAGCAGTACTTC
CASSSGRTYEQYF
>13|NA|TRBJ2-7|TRBV4-1|NA
TGCGCCAGCAGCCAAGACAGTTTCTACGAGCAGTACTTC
CASSQDSFYEQYF
>14|NA|TRBJ1-2|TRBV5-1|NA
TGCGCCAGCAGCTCCTTACAGGGTTTTTATGGCTACACCTTC
CASSSLQGFYGYTF
>16|NA|TRBJ2-1|TRBV7-6|TRBD2
TGTGCCAGCAGTTATTATGGCGGGGGGGCTTACAATGAGCAGTTCTTC
CASSYYGGGAYNEQFF
>15|NA|TRBJ2-3|TRBV30|TRBD1
TGTGCCTGGAGCAGGACAGGGGGTAAAGCAGATACGCAGTATTTT
CAWSRTGGKADTQYF
>13|few|TRBJ2-2|TRBV11-2|NA
TGTGCCAGCAGCTTAGGTTGGGGCCGGGAGCTGTTTTTT
CASSLGWGRELFF
>16|NA|TRBJ1-3|TRBV4-2|NA
TGTGCCAGCAGCCGAGTCAAAGTAGGGGCTGGAAACACCATATATTTT
CASSRVKVGAGNTIYF
>18|NA|TRBJ2-3|TRBV6-1|TRBD2
TGTGCCAGCAGTGGCCGTCGGGGGGGTATAGGTGGCACAGATACGCAGTATTTT
CASSGRRGGIGGTDTQYF
>14|once|TRBJ2-5|TRBV11-2|NA
TGTGCCAGCACCCCACGGAGGGCGGTAGATACCCAGTACTTC
CASTPRRAVDTQYF
>14|NA|TRBJ2-7|TRBV7-2|NA
TGTGCCAGCAGCTGGCGGCACAGGCTGTACGAGCAGTACTTC
CASSWRHRLYEQYF
>13|NA|TRBJ1-1|TRBV19|NA
TGTGCCAGTAGTCTCGGAGAGGGCACTGAAGCTTTCTTT
CASSLGEGTEAFF
>13|NA|TRBJ2-5|TRBV18|NA
TGTGCCAGCTCACCCACGGGCGGGAAGACCCAGTACTTC
CASSPTGGKTQYF
>13|NA|TRBJ1-2|TRBV2|TRBD1
TGTGCCAGCAGATCAGACAGGGCCGAAGGCTACACCTTC
CASRSDRAEGYTF
>14|NA|TRBJ1-2|TRBV7-2|NA
TGTGCCAGCACCCCCTCGGTTGCATGGTATGGCTACACCTTC
CASTPSVAWYGYTF
>16|NA|TRBJ2-7|TRBV6-2/TRBV6-3|TRBD1
TGTGCCAGCAGTTACTCGAGCGGGACAGGGGGGCCCGAGCAGTACTTC
CASSYSSGTGGPEQYF
>19|NA|TRBJ2-5|TRBV3-1/TRBV3-2|TRBD2
TGTGCCAGCAGCCAAGATGTCCGGACTAGCGGGGGGGTGGATGAGACCCAGTACTTC
CASSQDVRTSGGVDETQYF
>18|NA|TRBJ2-1|TRBV19|TRBD2
TGTGCCAGTAGTAGATCCACGACCAGCGGGGGGGTTACCAATGAGCAGTTCTTC
CASSRSTTSGGVTNEQFF
>14|NA|TRBJ1-1|TRBV7-3|NA
TGTGCCAGCAGTCTGCGGGGGAGGGACACTGAAGCTTTCTTT
CASSLRGRDTEAFF
>14|NA|TRBJ2-2|TRBV6-5|TRBD2
TGTGCCAGCAGCCTAGGACTAGCGGGCGGGGAGCTGTTTTTT
CASSLGLAGGELFF
>15|NA|TRBJ2-4|TRBV11-2|NA
TGTGCCAGCAGCTTAGTAGGGGGTTACAAAAACATTCAGTACTTC
CASSLVGGYKNIQYF
>14|NA|TRBJ2-3|TRBV10-3|TRBD2
TGTGCCATCAGTCGACTAGCCGCCACAGATACGCAGTATTTT
CAISRLAATDTQYF
>16|NA|TRBJ2-5|TRBV5-1|TRBD2
TGCGCCAGCAGGCCTAGCGGGGGGGCCTCCCGGGAGACCCAGTACTTC
CASRPSGGASRETQYF